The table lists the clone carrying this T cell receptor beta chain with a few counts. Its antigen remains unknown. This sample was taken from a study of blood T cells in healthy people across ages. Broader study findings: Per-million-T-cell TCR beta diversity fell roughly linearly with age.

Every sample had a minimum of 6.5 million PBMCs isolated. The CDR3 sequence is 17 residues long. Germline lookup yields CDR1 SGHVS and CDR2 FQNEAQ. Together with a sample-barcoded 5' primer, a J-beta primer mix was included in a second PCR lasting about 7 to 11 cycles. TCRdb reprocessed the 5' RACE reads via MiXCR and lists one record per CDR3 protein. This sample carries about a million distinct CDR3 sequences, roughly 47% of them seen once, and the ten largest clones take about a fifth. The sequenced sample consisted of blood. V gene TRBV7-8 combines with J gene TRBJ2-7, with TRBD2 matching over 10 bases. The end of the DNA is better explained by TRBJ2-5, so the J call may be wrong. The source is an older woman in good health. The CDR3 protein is CASSLFRLAGARETQYF. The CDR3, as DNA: TGTGCCAGCAGCTTATTTCGTCTAGCGGGAGCTCGAGAGACCCAGTACTTC.